A selection of T cell receptor beta chains follows, all from one sample in a study of Ad26.COV2.S vaccination and SARS-CoV-2 variants. The method was immunoSEQ multiplex PCR; TCRdb's version includes in-frame clones alone and lacks a portion of them. The table records a few hundred thousand clones, 70% to 90% of them present only once. The sample here was peripheral blood, taken in a trial of Ad26.COV2.S vaccine versus placebo. The receptors were sampled from a person aged 18-65 years who received the Ad26.COV2.S COVID-19 vaccine or a placebo. The CDR3 runs from the conserved cysteine through the conserved F or W. A D gene is named only where the DNA matches it firmly. Some rows have no size entry. The others give once, few or many, or a class for an expanded clone.

D gene	clone size	V gene	J gene	CDR3 DNA	CDR3 protein
TRBD1	NA	TRBV6-5	TRBJ2-5	TGTGCCAGCAGTTTTGTGACAGGGCGCACAGGGACCCAGTACTTC	CASSFVTGRTGTQYF
TRBD2	NA	TRBV19	TRBJ2-1	TGTGCCAGTAGTATTCCAGGGGTAGCGGGGGGGAATGAGCAGTTCTTC	CASSIPGVAGGNEQFF
NA	NA	TRBV6-5	TRBJ1-1	TGTGCCAGCAGCATACAGGGCTCCATGAACACTGAAGCTTTCTTT	CASSIQGSMNTEAFF
NA	once	TRBV28	TRBJ2-1	TGTGCCAGCCAGGACCAACTGGGGCCCTACAATGAGCAGTTCTTC	CASQDQLGPYNEQFF
NA	NA	TRBV3-1/TRBV3-2	TRBJ1-4	TGTGCCAGCAGCCAAGGGTGGGGCAGTTGGGAAAAACTGTTTTTT	CASSQGWGSWEKLFF
NA	NA	TRBV5-4	TRBJ2-3	TGTGCCAGCAGCCCCGGAGGGGTTGGCACAGATACGCAGTATTTT	CASSPGGVGTDTQYF
NA	NA	TRBV5-4	TRBJ2-7	TGTGCCAGCAGCTTGGACTCTTTCGGGGGATCCGAGCAGTACTTC	CASSLDSFGGSEQYF
TRBD2	NA	TRBV6-2/TRBV6-3	TRBJ2-2	TGTGCCAGCAGCACCCAAAGCGGGGGACCCAACACCGGGGAGCTGTTTTTT	CASSTQSGGPNTGELFF
NA	NA	TRBV19	TRBJ1-4	TGTGCCAGTAGTATGACCCTGATGGGTGAAAAACTGTTTTTT	CASSMTLMGEKLFF
NA	few	TRBV6-5	TRBJ1-6	TGTGCCAGCAGTCAGACCCTTTCACCCCTCCACTTT	CASSQTLSPLHF